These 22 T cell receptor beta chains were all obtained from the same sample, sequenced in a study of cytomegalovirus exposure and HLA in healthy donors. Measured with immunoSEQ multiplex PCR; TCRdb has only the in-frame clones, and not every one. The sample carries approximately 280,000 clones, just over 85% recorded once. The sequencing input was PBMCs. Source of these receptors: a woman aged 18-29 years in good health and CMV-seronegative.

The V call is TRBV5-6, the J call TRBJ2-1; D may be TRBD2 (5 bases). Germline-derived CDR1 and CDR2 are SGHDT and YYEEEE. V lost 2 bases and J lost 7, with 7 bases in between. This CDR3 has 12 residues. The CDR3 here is CASSLLGNEQFF. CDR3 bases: TGTGCCAGCAGCTTACTAGGGAATGAGCAGTTCTTC.

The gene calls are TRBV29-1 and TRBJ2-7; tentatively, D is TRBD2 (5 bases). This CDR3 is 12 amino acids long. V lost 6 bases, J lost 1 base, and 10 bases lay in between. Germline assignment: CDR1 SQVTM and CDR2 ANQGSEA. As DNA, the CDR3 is TGCAGCGTCACACTAGGGTCCTACGAGCAGTACTTC. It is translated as CSVTLGSYEQYF.

The CDR3 sequence: CASSIQGSGDTQYF. For the CDR3, the DNA is TGTGCCAGCAGTATACAGGGGTCCGGAGATACGCAGTATTTT. J is TRBJ2-3 and V is TRBV6-4; 7 bases fit TRBD1. J gave up 5 bases and V 5 bases, and 7 bases lay outside the gene matches. The CDR3 is 14 amino acids. CDR1 is MRHNA, CDR2 SNTAGT, per germline.

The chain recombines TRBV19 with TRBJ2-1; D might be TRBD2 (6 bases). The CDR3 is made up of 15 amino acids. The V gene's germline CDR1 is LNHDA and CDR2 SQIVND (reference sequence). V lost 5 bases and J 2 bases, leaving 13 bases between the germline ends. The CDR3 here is CASSAAGRTYNEQFF. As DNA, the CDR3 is TGTGCCAGTAGTGCCGCGGGACGGACCTACAATGAGCAGTTCTTC.

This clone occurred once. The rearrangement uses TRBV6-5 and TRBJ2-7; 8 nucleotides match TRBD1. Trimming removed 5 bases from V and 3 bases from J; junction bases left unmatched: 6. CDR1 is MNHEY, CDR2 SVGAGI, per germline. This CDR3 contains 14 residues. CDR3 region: CASSAGQGDYEQYF. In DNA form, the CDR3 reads TGTGCCAGCAGTGCTGGACAGGGAGACTACGAGCAGTACTTC.

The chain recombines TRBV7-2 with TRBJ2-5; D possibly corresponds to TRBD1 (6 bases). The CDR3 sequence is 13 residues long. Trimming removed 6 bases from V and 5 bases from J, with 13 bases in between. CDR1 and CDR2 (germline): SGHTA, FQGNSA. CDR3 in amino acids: CASRKGVAETQYF. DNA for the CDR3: TGTGCCAGCAGGAAGGGGGTGGCGGAGACCCAGTACTTC.

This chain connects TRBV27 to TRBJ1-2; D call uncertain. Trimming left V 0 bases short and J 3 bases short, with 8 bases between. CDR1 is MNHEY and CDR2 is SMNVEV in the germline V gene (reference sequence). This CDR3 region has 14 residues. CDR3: CASSLSGIDYGYTF. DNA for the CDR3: TGTGCCAGCAGTTTATCCGGGATTGACTATGGCTACACCTTC.

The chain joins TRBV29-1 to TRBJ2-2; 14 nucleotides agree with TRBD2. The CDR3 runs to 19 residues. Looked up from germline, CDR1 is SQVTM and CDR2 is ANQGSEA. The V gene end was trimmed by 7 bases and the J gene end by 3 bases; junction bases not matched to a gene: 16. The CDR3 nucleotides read TGCAGCGCGACTCGCCCCCGACTAGCGGGAGGGCTTGACACCGGGGAGCTGTTTTTT. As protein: CSATRPRLAGGLDTGELFF.

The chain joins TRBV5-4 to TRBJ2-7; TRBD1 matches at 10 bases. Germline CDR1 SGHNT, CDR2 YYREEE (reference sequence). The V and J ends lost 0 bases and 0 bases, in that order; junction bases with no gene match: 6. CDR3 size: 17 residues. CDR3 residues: CASSLAPGTGVSYEQYF. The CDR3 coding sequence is TGTGCCAGCAGCTTGGCCCCCGGGACAGGGGTCTCCTACGAGCAGTACTTC.

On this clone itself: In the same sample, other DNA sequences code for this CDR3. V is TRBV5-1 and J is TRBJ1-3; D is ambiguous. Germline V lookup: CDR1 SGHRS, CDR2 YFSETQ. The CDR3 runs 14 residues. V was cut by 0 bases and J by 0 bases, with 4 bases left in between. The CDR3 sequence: CASSLGSSGNTIYF. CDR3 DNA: TGCGCCAGCAGCTTGGGCAGCTCTGGAAACACCATATATTTT.

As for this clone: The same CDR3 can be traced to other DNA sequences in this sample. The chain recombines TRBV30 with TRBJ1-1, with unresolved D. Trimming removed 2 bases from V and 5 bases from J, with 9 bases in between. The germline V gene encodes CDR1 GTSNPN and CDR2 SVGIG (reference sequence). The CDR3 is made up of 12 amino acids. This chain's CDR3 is CAWSSGITEAFF. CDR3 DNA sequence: TGTGCCTGGAGTTCGGGGATTACTGAAGCTTTCTTT.

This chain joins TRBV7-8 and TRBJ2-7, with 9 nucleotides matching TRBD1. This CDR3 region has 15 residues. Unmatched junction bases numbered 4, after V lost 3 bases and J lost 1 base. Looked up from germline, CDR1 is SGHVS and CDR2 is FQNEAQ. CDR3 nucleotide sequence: TGTGCCAGCAGCTTGACCGGGACAGGGTCCTACGAGCAGTACTTC. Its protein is CASSLTGTGSYEQYF. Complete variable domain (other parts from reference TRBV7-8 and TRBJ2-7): GAGVSQSPRYKVAKRGQDVALRCDPISGHVSLFWYQQALGQGPEFLTYFQNEAQLDKSGLPSDRFFAERPEGSVSTLKIQRTQQEDSAVYLCASSLTGTGSYEQYFGPGTRLTVT.

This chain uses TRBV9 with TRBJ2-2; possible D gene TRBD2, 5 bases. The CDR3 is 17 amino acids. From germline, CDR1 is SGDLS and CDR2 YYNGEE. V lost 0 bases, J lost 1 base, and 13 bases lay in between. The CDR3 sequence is CASSVGASGWNTGELFF. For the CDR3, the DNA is TGTGCCAGCAGCGTAGGAGCGAGCGGATGGAACACCGGGGAGCTGTTTTTT. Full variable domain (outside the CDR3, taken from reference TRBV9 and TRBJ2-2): DSGVTQTPKHLITATGQRVTLRCSPRSGDLSVYWYQQSLDQGLQFLIQYYNGEERAKGNILERFSAQQFPDLHSELNLSSLELGDSALYFCASSVGASGWNTGELFFGEGSRLTVL.

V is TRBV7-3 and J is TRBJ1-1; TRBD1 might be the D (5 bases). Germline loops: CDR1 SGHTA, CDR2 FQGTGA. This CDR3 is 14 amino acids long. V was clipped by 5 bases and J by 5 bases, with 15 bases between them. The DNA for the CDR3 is TGTGCCAGCAGCCCTACGGGACTGGATACTGAAGCTTTCTTT. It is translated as CASSPTGLDTEAFF.

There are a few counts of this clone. The CDR3 region is CAWSVGEAQPQHF. CDR3 nucleotides: TGTGCCTGGAGTGTTGGGGAGGCACAGCCCCAGCATTTT. The V and J genes are TRBV30 and TRBJ1-5; D remains unclear. Germline loops: CDR1 GTSNPN, CDR2 SVGIG (reference sequence). V was shortened by 0 bases and J by 7 bases, with 10 bases between the two germline ends. This CDR3 is built from 13 residues.

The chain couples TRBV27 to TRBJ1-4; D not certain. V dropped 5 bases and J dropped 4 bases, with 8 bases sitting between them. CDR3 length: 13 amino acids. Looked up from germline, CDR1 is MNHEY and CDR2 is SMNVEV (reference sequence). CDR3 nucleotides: TGTGCCAGCAGTCCCAAGCTTAATGAAAAACTGTTTTTT. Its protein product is CASSPKLNEKLFF.

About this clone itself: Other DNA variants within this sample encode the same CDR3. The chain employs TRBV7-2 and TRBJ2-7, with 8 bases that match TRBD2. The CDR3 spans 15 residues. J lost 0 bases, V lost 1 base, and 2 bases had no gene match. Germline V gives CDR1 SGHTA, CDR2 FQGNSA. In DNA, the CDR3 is TGTGCCAGCAGCTTAGGCGGGGGGAGCTCCTACGAGCAGTACTTC. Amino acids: CASSLGGGSSYEQYF.

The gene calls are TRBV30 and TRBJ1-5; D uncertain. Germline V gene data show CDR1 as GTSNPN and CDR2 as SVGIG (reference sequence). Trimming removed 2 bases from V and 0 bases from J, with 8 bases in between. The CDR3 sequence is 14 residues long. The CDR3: CAWSRSTSNQPQHF. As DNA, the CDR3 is TGTGCCTGGAGTCGGTCCACTAGCAATCAGCCCCAGCATTTT.

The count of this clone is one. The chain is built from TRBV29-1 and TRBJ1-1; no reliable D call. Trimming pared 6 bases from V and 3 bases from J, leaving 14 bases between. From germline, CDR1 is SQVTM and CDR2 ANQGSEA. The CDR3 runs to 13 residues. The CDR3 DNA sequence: TGCAGCGTCCGCCTGTCCCCGGACACTGAAGCTTTCTTT. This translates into CSVRLSPDTEAFF.

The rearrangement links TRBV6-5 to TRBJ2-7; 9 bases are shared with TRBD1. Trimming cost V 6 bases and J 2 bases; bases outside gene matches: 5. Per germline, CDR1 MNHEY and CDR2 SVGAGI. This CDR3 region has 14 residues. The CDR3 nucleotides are TGTGCCAGCAGGGCGGGGACAGGGACCTACGAGCAGTACTTC. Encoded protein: CASRAGTGTYEQYF.

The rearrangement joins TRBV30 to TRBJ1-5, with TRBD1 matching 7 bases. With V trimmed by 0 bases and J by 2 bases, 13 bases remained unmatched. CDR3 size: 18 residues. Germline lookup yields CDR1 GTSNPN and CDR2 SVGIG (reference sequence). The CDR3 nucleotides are TGTGCCTGGAGTGTACTTAGGACAGGCTTTAGGGGCAATCAGCCCCAGCATTTT. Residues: CAWSVLRTGFRGNQPQHF.

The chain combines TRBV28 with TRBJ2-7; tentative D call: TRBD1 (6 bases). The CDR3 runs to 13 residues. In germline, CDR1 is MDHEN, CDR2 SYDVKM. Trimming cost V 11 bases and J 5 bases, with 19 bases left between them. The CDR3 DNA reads TGTGCCTCCGCATCTCACCAGGGGAACGAGCAGTACTTC. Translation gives CASASHQGNEQYF. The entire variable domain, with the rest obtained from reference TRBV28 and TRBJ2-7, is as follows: DVKVTQSSRYLVKRTGEKVFLECVQDMDHENMFWYRQDPGLGLRLIYFSYDVKMKEKGDIPEGYSVSREKKERFSLILESASTNQTSMYLCASASHQGNEQYFGPGTRLTVT.